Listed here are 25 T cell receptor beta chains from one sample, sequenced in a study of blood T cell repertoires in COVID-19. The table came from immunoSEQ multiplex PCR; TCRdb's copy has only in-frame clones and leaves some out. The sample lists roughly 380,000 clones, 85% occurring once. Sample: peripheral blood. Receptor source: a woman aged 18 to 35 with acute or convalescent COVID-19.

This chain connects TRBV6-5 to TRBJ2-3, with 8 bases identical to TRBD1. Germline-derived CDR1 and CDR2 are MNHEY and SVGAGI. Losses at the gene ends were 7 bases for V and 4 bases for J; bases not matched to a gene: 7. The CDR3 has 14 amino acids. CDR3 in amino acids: CASTTGGIADTQYF. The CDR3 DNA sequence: TGTGCCAGCACTACAGGGGGGATAGCAGATACGCAGTATTTT.

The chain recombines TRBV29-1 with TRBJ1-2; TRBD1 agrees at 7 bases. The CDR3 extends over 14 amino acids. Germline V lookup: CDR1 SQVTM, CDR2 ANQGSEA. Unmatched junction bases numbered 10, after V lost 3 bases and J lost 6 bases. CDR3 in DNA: TGCAGCGTTGATGCCAACAGGGGCGCAAATGGCTACACCTTC. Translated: CSVDANRGANGYTF. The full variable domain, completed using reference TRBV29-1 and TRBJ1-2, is SAVISQKPSRDICQRGTSLTIQCQVDSQVTMMFWYRQQPGQSLTLIATANQGSEATYESGFVIDKFPISRPNLTFSTLTVSNMSPEDSSIYLCSVDANRGANGYTFGSGTRLTVV.

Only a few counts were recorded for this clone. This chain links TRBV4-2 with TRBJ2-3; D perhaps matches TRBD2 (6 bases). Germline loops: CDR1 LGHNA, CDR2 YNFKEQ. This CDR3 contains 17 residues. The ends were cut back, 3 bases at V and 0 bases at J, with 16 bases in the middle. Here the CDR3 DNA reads TGTGCCAGCAGCCAGGCGAAACTCAGCGGGAGCACAGATACGCAGTATTTT. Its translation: CASSQAKLSGSTDTQYF.

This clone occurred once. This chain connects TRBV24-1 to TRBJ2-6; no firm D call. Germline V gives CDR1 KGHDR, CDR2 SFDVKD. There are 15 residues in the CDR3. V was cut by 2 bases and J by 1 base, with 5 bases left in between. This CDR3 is CATSDSDSGANVLTF. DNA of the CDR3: TGTGCCACCAGTGATTCAGATTCTGGGGCCAACGTCCTGACTTTC.

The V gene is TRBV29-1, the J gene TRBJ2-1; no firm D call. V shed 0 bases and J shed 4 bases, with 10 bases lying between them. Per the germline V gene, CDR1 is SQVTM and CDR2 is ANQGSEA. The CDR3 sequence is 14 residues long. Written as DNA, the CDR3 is TGCAGCGTTGAAGATCCTACCGAATACAATGAGCAGTTCTTC. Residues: CSVEDPTEYNEQFF.

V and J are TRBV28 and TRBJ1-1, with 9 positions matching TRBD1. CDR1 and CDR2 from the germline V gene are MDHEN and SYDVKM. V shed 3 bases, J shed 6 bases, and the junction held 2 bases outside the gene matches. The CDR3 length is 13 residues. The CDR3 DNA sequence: TGTGCCAGCAGTTTTCGACAGGGGGCTGAAGCTTTCTTT. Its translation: CASSFRQGAEAFF. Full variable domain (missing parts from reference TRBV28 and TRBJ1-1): DVKVTQSSRYLVKRTGEKVFLECVQDMDHENMFWYRQDPGLGLRLIYFSYDVKMKEKGDIPEGYSVSREKKERFSLILESASTNQTSMYLCASSFRQGAEAFFGQGTRLTVV.

The CDR3 sequence: CATSETGYEQFF. In DNA, the CDR3 is TGTGCCACCAGTGAAACCGGGTATGAGCAGTTCTTC. The chain is built from TRBV24-1 and TRBJ2-1, with no clear D. Per germline, CDR1 KGHDR and CDR2 SFDVKD. The V and J ends lost 4 bases and 8 bases respectively, with 8 bases between them. This CDR3 comprises 12 residues.

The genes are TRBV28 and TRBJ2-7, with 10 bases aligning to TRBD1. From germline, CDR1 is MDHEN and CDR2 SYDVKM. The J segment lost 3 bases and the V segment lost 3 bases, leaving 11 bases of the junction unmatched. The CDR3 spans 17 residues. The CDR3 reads CASSFFSVGQGIYEQYF. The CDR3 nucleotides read TGTGCCAGCAGTTTCTTCTCCGTGGGACAGGGGATCTACGAGCAGTACTTC.

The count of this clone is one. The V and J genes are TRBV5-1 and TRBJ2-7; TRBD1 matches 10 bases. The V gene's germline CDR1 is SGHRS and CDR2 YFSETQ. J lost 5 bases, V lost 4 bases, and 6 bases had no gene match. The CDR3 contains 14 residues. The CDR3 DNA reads TGCGCCAGCAGCGCAGGGACAGGGGTTCACGAGCAGTACTTC. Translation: CASSAGTGVHEQYF.

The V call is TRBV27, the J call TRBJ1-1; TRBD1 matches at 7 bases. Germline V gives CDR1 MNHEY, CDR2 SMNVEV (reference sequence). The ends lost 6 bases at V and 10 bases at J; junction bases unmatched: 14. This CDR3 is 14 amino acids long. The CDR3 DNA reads TGTGCCAGCAGGCAACAGGGGTTCCCTTTGACAGCTTTCTTT. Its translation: CASRQQGFPLTAFF.

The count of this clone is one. The CDR3 nucleotides read TGTGCCAGCAGCTTAGTGGCGGGAGAACGTTTCTTC. Amino acid sequence: CASSLVAGERFF. The chain uses TRBV11-2 and TRBJ2-1, with 7 positions matching TRBD2. The V and J ends lost 1 base and 16 bases, in that order; junction bases with no gene match: 7. Per the germline V gene, CDR1 is SGHAT and CDR2 is FQNNGV. The CDR3 has 12 amino acids.

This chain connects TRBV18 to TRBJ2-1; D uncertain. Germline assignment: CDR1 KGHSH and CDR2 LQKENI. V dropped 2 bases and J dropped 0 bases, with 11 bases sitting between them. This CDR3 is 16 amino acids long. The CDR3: CASSPNRLTSYNEQFF. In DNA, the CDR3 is TGTGCCAGCTCACCAAATCGACTTACCTCCTACAATGAGCAGTTCTTC.

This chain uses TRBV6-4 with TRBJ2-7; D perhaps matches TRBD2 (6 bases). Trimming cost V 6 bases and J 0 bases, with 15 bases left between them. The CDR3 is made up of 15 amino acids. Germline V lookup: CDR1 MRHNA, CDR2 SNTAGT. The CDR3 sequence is CASSPPRDSSYEQYF. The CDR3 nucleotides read TGTGCCAGCAGCCCGCCCCGGGACTCCTCCTACGAGCAGTACTTC.

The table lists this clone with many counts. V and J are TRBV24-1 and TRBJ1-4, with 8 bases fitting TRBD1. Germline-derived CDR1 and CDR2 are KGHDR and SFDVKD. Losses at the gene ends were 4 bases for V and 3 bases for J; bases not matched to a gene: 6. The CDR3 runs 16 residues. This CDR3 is CATSDSSTGANEKLFF. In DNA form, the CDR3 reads TGTGCCACCAGTGACTCCTCGACAGGGGCTAATGAAAAACTGTTTTTT.

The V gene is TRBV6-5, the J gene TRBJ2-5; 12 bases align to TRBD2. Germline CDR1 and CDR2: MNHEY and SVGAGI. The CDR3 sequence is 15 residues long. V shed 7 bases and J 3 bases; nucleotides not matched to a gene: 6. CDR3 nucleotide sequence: TGTGCCAGCACCCGGACTAGCGGGGAGAAAGAGACCCAGTACTTC. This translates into CASTRTSGEKETQYF.

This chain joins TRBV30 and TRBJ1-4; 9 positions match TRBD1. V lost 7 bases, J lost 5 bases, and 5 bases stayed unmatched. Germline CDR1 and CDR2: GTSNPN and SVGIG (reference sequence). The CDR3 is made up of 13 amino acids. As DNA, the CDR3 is TGTGCCTCACTCGGACAGGGGAATGAAAAACTGTTTTTT. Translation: CASLGQGNEKLFF. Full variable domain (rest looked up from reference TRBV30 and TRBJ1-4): SQTIHQWPATLVQPVGSPLSLECTVEGTSNPNLYWYRQAAGRGLQLLFYSVGIGQISSEVPQNLSASRPQDRQFILSSKKLLLSDSGFYLCASLGQGNEKLFFGSGTQLSVL.

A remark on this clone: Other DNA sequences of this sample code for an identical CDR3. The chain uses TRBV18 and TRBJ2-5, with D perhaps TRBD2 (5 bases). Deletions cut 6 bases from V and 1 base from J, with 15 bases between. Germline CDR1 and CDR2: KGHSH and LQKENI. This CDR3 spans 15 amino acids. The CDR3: CASSPRAGLQETQYF. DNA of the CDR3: TGTGCCAGCTCCCCCCGGGCGGGCCTCCAAGAGACCCAGTACTTC.

The CDR3 loop is CASGAGDLNYGYTF. The CDR3 DNA is TGCGCCAGCGGAGCAGGGGACCTCAACTATGGCTACACCTTC. The chain employs TRBV5-1 and TRBJ1-2; D may be TRBD1 (6 bases). The CDR3 contains 14 residues. CDR1 and CDR2 from the germline V gene are SGHRS and YFSETQ. V gave up 7 bases and J gave up 2 bases, with 15 bases separating them.

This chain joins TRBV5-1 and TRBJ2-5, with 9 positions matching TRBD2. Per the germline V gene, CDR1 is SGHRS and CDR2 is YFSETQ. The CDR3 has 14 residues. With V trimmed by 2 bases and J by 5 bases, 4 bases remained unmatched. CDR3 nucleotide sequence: TGCGCCAGCAGCTTAGCGGGAGGAATCGAGACCCAGTACTTC. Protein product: CASSLAGGIETQYF.

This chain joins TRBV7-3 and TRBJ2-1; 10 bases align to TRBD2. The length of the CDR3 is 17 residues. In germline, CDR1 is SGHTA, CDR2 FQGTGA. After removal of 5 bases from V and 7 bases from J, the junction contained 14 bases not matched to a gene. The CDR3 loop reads CASSQDRSGRAENEQFF. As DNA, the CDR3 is TGTGCCAGCAGCCAAGACCGAAGCGGGAGGGCCGAGAATGAGCAGTTCTTC. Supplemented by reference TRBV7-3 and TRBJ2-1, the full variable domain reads GAGVSQTPSNKVTEKGKYVELRCDPISGHTALYWYRQSLGQGPEFLIYFQGTGAADDSGLPNDRFFAVRPEGSVSTLKIQRTERGDSAVYLCASSQDRSGRAENEQFFGPGTRLTVL.

Written as DNA, the CDR3 is TGCGCCAGCAGCCAAGATGAGAATCGGTCCTACAATGAGCAGTTCTTC. Amino acids: CASSQDENRSYNEQFF. V and J are TRBV4-1 and TRBJ2-1; D is ambiguous. CDR1 is MGHRA and CDR2 is YSYEKL in the germline V gene. V was cut by 0 bases and J by 1 base, with 10 bases left in between. This CDR3 has 16 amino acids.

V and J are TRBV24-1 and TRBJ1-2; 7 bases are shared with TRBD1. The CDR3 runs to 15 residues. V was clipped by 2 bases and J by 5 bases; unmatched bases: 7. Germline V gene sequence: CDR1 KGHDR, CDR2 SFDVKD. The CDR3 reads CATSDSGTAEYGYTF. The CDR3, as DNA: TGTGCCACCAGTGATTCTGGGACAGCCGAGTATGGCTACACCTTC.

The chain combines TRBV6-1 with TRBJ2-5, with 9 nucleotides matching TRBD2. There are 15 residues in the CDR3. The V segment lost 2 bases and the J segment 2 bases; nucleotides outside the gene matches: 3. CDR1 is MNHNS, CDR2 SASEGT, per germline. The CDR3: CASSELAGQQETQYF. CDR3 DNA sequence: TGTGCCAGCAGTGAACTAGCGGGGCAGCAAGAGACCCAGTACTTC.

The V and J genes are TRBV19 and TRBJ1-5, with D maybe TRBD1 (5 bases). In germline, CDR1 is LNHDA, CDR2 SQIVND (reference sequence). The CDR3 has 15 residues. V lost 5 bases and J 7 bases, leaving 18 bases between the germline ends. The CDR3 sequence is CASSLRQSTAQPQHF. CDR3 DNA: TGTGCCAGTAGTCTCCGACAGTCAACGGCCCAGCCCCAGCATTTT.

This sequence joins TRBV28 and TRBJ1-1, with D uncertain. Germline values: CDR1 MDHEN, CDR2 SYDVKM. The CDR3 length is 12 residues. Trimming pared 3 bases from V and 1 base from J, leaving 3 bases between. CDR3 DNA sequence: TGTGCCAGCAGTTTCTGGAACACTGAAGCTTTCTTT. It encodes CASSFWNTEAFF.